These 20 T cell receptor beta chains share one sample of origin, sequenced in a study of CD8 T cells in ankylosing spondylitis. TCRdb re-analysed the 5' RACE reads in MiXCR, keeping a single row per CDR3 protein. The sample shows around 230,000 distinct CDR3 sequences, roughly 8.2% of them seen only once. The sample comprised blood, either unsorted or a sorted T cell fraction (not recorded which). The receptors derive from a female donor with ankylosing spondylitis or in good health (not recorded which).

The CDR3 sequence is CASRASWTMETQYF. CDR3 bases: TGTGCCAGCAGGGCGTCTTGGACTATGGAGACCCAGTACTTC. The genes are TRBV2 and TRBJ2-5, with D possibly TRBD2 on 6 matching bases. Germline V gene lookup returns CDR1 SNHLY and CDR2 FYNNEI. The length of the CDR3 is 14 residues. V shed 6 bases and J shed 5 bases, with 16 bases lying between them.

This clonotype was seen at least ten times. This CDR3 reads CSARVGTSNNEQFF. CDR3 nucleotide sequence: TGCAGTGCTAGAGTGGGGACTAGCAACAATGAGCAGTTCTTC. This chain links TRBV20-1 with TRBJ2-1; 9 bases line up with TRBD2. The germline gives CDR1 DFQATT, CDR2 SNEGSKA (reference sequence). V dropped 1 base and J dropped 5; count of bases not matched to a gene: 3. This CDR3 comprises 14 residues.

This clonotype has at least ten counts. V gene TRBV10-3 combines with J gene TRBJ2-7, with D maybe TRBD2 (6 bases). The V and J ends lost 11 bases and 3 bases respectively, with 20 bases between them. The CDR3 runs to 14 residues. Germline CDR1 is ENHRY and CDR2 is SYGVKD. Here the CDR3 reads CAAKGAAGNYEQYF. The CDR3 DNA reads TGTGCCGCCAAAGGGGCGGCGGGAAACTACGAGCAGTACTTC.

The J gene is TRBJ2-2, the V gene TRBV7-9; no firm D call. V was trimmed by 7 bases and J by 6 bases, leaving 15 bases between them. This CDR3 contains 14 residues. CDR1 and CDR2 (germline): SEHNR, FQNEAQ (reference sequence). The CDR3 DNA reads TGTGCCAGCATCTCCTCACGGCGTTCCGGGGAGCTGTTTTTT. Its translation is CASISSRRSGELFF.

This clonotype was counted many times. This chain uses TRBV5-5 with TRBJ1-2, with D hard to call. With 2 bases removed from V and 2 bases from J, the gap between germline ends came to 7 bases. In germline, CDR1 is SGHKS, CDR2 YYEKEE (reference sequence). The CDR3 runs to 13 residues. DNA for the CDR3: TGTGCCAGCAGCTTATCACTCAACTATGGCTACACCTTC. Protein sequence: CASSLSLNYGYTF.

This clonotype was counted many times. The rearrangement uses TRBV5-4 and TRBJ2-1; D is unresolved. Germline V gene sequence: CDR1 SGHNT, CDR2 YYREEE (reference sequence). V lost 0 bases to trimming and J lost 4 bases, with 5 bases between them. The CDR3 sequence is 13 residues long. CDR3 sequence reads: CASSLAVYNEQFF. The CDR3 bases are TGTGCCAGCAGCTTGGCTGTATACAATGAGCAGTTCTTC.

V gene TRBV20-1 combines with J gene TRBJ2-1, with TRBD2 matching over 11 bases. With V trimmed by 2 bases and J by 10 bases, 13 bases remained unmatched. The CDR3 has 16 residues. Germline CDR1 is DFQATT and CDR2 is SNEGSKA (reference sequence). As DNA, the CDR3 is TGCAGTGCTAGATCTCCACTAGCGGGAGTAGCGCGGGAGCAGTTCTTC. This codes for CSARSPLAGVAREQFF.

Ten or more counts support this clonotype. The chain employs TRBV28 and TRBJ1-5; maybe TRBD1 (5 bases). Trimming shortened V by 6 bases and J by 4 bases, and 13 bases separated the two germline ends. From germline, CDR1 is MDHEN and CDR2 SYDVKM. The CDR3 has 14 amino acids. CDR3 nucleotides: TGTGCCAGCAGCCCGGGACGGTCTAATCAGCCCCAGCATTTT. Protein product: CASSPGRSNQPQHF.

This clonotype appeared many times. The chain employs TRBV5-5 and TRBJ2-5, with TRBD2 matching 7 bases. CDR1 and CDR2 from the germline V gene are SGHKS and YYEKEE (reference sequence). The CDR3 loop spans 16 amino acids. J lost 2 bases, V lost 4 bases, and 11 bases had no gene match. CDR3 in DNA: TGTGCCAGCAGCCACTGGGCTAGCGGTATGCAAGAGACCCAGTACTTC. This codes for CASSHWASGMQETQYF.

Details on this clonotype: A read error may explain this, as a much larger clone is one base away. The chain has TRBV27 and TRBJ1-1, with D tentatively TRBD1 (6 bases). The germline V gene has CDR1 MNHEY and CDR2 SMNVEV (reference sequence). V dropped 7 bases and J dropped 4 bases, with 13 bases sitting between them. The CDR3 has 13 residues. CDR3 region: CASNATRGTEAFF. In DNA form, the CDR3 reads TGTGCCAGCAATGCAACCAGGGGCACTGAAGCTTTCTTT.

This clonotype was seen a few times. The chain has TRBV6-1 and TRBJ1-4, with D uncertain. V lost 6 bases and J lost 0, with 14 bases in between. The germline gives CDR1 MNHNS, CDR2 SASEGT. The CDR3 covers 16 residues. DNA for the CDR3: TGTGCCAGCAGCATAACCTTCCGTGCAACTAATGAAAAACTGTTTTTT. This gives the protein CASSITFRATNEKLFF.

This clonotype appeared many times. The V call is TRBV9, the J call TRBJ2-1; the match to TRBD2 covers 13 bases. The CDR3 is 17 amino acids. V shed 2 bases, J shed 5 bases, and the junction held 7 bases outside the gene matches. The germline V gene encodes CDR1 SGDLS and CDR2 YYNGEE. DNA for the CDR3: TGTGCCAGCAGCGTGGGACTAGCGGGACATGCTAACAATGAGCAGTTCTTC. It encodes CASSVGLAGHANNEQFF.

This clonotype was picked up a small number of times. The rearrangement uses TRBV20-1 and TRBJ1-6; 10 positions agree with TRBD1. Germline CDR1 reads DFQATT; CDR2 reads SNEGSKA (reference sequence). J lost 10 bases, V lost 2 bases, and 8 bases had no gene match. There are 15 residues in the CDR3. CDR3 in DNA: TGCAGTGCTAGATCTACCGGGACAGGGGACTCACCCCTCCACTTT. It specifies CSARSTGTGDSPLHF.

This clonotype was counted many times. This chain joins TRBV28 and TRBJ2-1; 9 positions match TRBD2. CDR1 is MDHEN, CDR2 SYDVKM, per germline. This CDR3 comprises 16 residues. Trimming cost V 5 bases and J 6 bases; bases outside gene matches: 11. This CDR3 is CASSPLTSGFRNEQFF. In nucleotides, the CDR3 is TGTGCCAGCAGTCCCTTAACTAGCGGGTTCCGCAATGAGCAGTTCTTC.

This clonotype was observed at least ten times. This chain connects TRBV27 to TRBJ2-1; D is uncertain. The V end was cut by 2 bases, the J end by 6 bases, with 14 bases between. CDR1 and CDR2 from the germline V gene are MNHEY and SMNVEV (reference sequence). There are 15 residues in the CDR3. CDR3 nucleotides: TGTGCCAGCAGTTTAGTGGGAACAAGAGTCAATGAGCAGTTCTTC. This translates into CASSLVGTRVNEQFF.

This sequence joins TRBV6-2 or TRBV6-3 and TRBJ1-3; unclear D gene. Looked up from germline, CDR1 is MNHEY and CDR2 is SVGEGT. This CDR3 spans 13 amino acids. The V gene lost 2 bases and the J gene lost 4 bases, with 6 bases spanning the gap. The CDR3 reads CASSYTNGNTIYF. The CDR3 DNA reads TGTGCCAGCAGTTACACCAACGGAAACACCATATATTTT.

This clonotype was observed many times. The rearrangement uses TRBV6-2 or TRBV6-3 and TRBJ2-1, with 8 positions matching TRBD1. Germline V gene sequence: CDR1 MNHEY, CDR2 SVGEGT. The CDR3 loop spans 15 amino acids. The trim removed 0 bases at V and 7 bases at J, leaving 5 bases unmatched. The CDR3 nucleotides are TGTGCCAGCAGTTACTCGAGACAGGGGTGGAATGAGCAGTTCTTC. Translation: CASSYSRQGWNEQFF.

CDR3 loop: CASSPRQGTGQETQYF. DNA of the CDR3: TGTGCCAGCAGCCCCCGACAGGGGACTGGGCAAGAGACCCAGTACTTC. The rearrangement links TRBV7-9 to TRBJ2-5, with TRBD1 matching over 8 bases. Looked up from germline, CDR1 is SEHNR and CDR2 is FQNEAQ (reference sequence). The CDR3 length is 16 residues. The V segment lost 5 bases and the J segment 2 bases; nucleotides outside the gene matches: 10. The whole variable domain, filled in from reference TRBV7-9 and TRBJ2-5, reads DTGVSQNPRHKITKRGQNVTFRCDPISEHNRLYWYRQTLGQGPEFLTYFQNEAQLEKSRLLSDRFSAERPKGSFSTLEIQRTEQGDSAMYLCASSPRQGTGQETQYFGPGTRLLVL.

This clonotype was counted ten times or more. The chain has TRBV12-3 or TRBV12-4 and TRBJ1-5; the D gene is possibly TRBD1 (5 bases). V dropped 6 bases and J dropped 7 bases, with 13 bases sitting between them. CDR3 length equals 13 residues. The CDR3 is CASSPTGEQPQHF. CDR3 bases: TGTGCCAGCAGCCCCACGGGGGAGCAGCCCCAGCATTTT.

This clonotype was seen at least ten times. The chain recombines TRBV20-1 with TRBJ1-1, with D possibly TRBD1 on 6 matching bases. This CDR3 has 14 residues. Trimming pared 0 bases from V and 4 bases from J, leaving 12 bases between. Per germline, CDR1 DFQATT and CDR2 SNEGSKA (reference sequence). This chain's CDR3 is CSAREGGGITEAFF. The CDR3 nucleotides read TGCAGTGCTAGAGAGGGGGGCGGAATCACTGAAGCTTTCTTT.